The clone carrying this TCR beta chain has a count of ten or more. The template was RNA from unsorted bulk tissue. The normal lung tissue was taken more than 3 cm from the tumor edge. This sample was included in a study of tumor and adjacent non-tumor tissue in lung cancer. Three rounds of nested PCR, following a modified ARM-PCR protocol, produced the TCRbeta library. TCRdb ran MiXCR on the multiplex PCR reads and lists one entry per CDR3 protein. The data hold more than 55,000 distinct CDR3 sequences, with about 56% observed a single time. This CDR3 is 13 amino acids long. Germline lookup yields CDR1 SGHVS and CDR2 FQNEAQ. Trimming cost V 6 bases and J 2 bases, with 10 bases left between them.

The V gene is TRBV7-8, the J gene TRBJ1-1; a possible D gene is TRBD1 (5 bases). The sequence derives from a man aged 65 to 85 with non-small cell lung cancer. The sample consisted of distant non-tumor lung tissue. The CDR3 DNA sequence: TGTGCCAGCAGTCTACAGGTAAACACTGAAGCTTTCTTT. It codes for CASSLQVNTEAFF. Using reference TRBV7-8 and TRBJ1-1 for the parts outside the CDR3, the full variable domain is GAGVSQSPRYKVAKRGQDVALRCDPISGHVSLFWYQQALGQGPEFLTYFQNEAQLDKSGLPSDRFFAERPEGSVSTLKIQRTQQEDSAVYLCASSLQVNTEAFFGQGTRLTVV.